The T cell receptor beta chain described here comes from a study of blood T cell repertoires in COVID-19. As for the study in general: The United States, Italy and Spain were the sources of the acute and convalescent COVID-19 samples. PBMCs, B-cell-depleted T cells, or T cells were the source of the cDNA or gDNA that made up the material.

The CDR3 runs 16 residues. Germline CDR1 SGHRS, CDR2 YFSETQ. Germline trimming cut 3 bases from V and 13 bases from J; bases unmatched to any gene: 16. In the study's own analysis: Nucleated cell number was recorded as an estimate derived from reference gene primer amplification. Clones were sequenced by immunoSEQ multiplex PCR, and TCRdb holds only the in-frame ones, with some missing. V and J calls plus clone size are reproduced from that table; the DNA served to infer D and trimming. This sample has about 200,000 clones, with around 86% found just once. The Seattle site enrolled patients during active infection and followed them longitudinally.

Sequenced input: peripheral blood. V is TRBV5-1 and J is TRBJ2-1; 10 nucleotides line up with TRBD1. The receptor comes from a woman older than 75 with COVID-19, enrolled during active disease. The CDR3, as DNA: TGCGCCAGCAGCTCTACCGGGACAGGGGCCTCGAGGAAACAGTTCTTC. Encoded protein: CASSSTGTGASRKQFF.